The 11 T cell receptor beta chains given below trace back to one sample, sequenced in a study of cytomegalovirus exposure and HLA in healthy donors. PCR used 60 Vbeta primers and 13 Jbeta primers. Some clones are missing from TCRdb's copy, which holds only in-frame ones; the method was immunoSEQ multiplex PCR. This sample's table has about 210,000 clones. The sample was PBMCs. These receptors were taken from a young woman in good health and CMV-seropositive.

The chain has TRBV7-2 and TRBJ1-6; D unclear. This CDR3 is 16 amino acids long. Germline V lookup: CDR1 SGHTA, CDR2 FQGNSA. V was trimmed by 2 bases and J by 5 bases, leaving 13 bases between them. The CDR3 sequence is CASSLNRPGNNSPLHF. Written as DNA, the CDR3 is TGTGCCAGCAGCTTAAATAGGCCGGGGAATAATTCACCCCTCCACTTT.

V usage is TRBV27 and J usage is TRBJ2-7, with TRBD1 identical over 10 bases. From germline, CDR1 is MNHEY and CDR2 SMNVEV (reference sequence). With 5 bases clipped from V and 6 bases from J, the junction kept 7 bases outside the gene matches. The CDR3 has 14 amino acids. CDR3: CASSPGQGMREQYF. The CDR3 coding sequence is TGTGCCAGCAGTCCGGGACAGGGGATGCGCGAGCAGTACTTC.

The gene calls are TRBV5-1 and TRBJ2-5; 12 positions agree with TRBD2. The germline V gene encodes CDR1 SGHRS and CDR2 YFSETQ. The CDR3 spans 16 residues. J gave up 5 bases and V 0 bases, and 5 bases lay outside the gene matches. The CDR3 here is CASSLGLAGARETQYF. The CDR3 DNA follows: TGCGCCAGCAGCTTGGGACTAGCGGGGGCTCGTGAGACCCAGTACTTC.

CDR3 in amino acids: CASTFPSGGPSDEQFF. The CDR3 DNA follows: TGTGCCAGCACGTTCCCTAGCGGGGGCCCCTCCGATGAGCAGTTCTTC. The chain is built from TRBV2 and TRBJ2-1, with 10 bases lining up with TRBD2. Trimming cost V 7 bases and J 8 bases; bases outside gene matches: 14. The CDR3 sequence is 16 residues long. The germline V gene has CDR1 SNHLY and CDR2 FYNNEI. Variable domain in full (rest from reference TRBV2 and TRBJ2-1): EPEVTQTPSHQVTQMGQEVILRCVPISNHLYFYWYRQILGQKVEFLVSFYNNEISEKSEIFDDQFSVERPDGSNFTLKIRSTKLEDSAMYFCASTFPSGGPSDEQFFGPGTRLTVL.

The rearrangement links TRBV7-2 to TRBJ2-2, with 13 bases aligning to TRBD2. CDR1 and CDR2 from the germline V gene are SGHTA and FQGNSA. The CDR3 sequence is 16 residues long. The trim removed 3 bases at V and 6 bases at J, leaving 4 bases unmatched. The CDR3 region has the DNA TGTGCCAGCAGCTTCGGACTAGCGGGAGTAGCCGGGGAGCTGTTTTTT. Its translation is CASSFGLAGVAGELFF.

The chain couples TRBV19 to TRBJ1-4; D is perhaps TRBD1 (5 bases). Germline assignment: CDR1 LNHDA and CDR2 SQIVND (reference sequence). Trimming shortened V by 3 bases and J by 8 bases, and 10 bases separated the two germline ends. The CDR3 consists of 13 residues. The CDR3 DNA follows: TGTGCCAGTAGTATGGCAGGGAAAGAAAAACTGTTTTTT. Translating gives CASSMAGKEKLFF.

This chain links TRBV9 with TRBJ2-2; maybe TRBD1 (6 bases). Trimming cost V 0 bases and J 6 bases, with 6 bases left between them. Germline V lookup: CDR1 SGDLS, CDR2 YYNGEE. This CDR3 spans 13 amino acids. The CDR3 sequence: CASSVGTAGELFF. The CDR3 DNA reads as TGTGCCAGCAGCGTAGGGACAGCCGGGGAGCTGTTTTTT. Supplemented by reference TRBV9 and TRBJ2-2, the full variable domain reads DSGVTQTPKHLITATGQRVTLRCSPRSGDLSVYWYQQSLDQGLQFLIQYYNGEERAKGNILERFSAQQFPDLHSELNLSSLELGDSALYFCASSVGTAGELFFGEGSRLTVL.

The CDR3 region has the DNA TGTGCCAGCAGTTGGGGTAGCGGGAGGGCCTCACCGACCCAGTACTTC. It yields the protein CASSWGSGRASPTQYF. The chain is built from TRBV6-5 and TRBJ2-5, with TRBD2 matching over 11 bases. V was pared by 4 bases and J by 7 bases, with 11 bases of the junction left unmatched. The length of the CDR3 is 16 residues. Looked up from germline, CDR1 is MNHEY and CDR2 is SVGAGI.

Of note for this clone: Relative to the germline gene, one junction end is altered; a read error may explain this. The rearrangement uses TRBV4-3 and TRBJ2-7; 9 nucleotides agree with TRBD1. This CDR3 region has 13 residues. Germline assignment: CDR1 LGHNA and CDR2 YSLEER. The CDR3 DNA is TGCGCCAGCAGCCAAGAGGACAGGGGCGGGGTGGTATTC. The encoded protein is CASSQEDRGGVVF.

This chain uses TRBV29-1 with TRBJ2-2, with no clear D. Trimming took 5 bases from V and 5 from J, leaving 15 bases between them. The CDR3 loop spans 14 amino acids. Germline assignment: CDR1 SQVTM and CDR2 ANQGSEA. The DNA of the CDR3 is TGCAGCGTTCTGATAGTTTCAGGAACCGGGGAGCTGTTTTTT. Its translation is CSVLIVSGTGELFF.

This CDR3 is CASSGRSADEKLFF. The CDR3 DNA reads TGTGCCAGCAGTGGTCGCAGCGCCGATGAAAAACTGTTTTTT. The chain couples TRBV2 to TRBJ1-4; D gene uncertain. The CDR3 sequence is 14 residues long. V was trimmed by 4 bases and J by 6 bases, leaving 12 bases between them. From germline, CDR1 is SNHLY and CDR2 FYNNEI. Together with reference TRBV2 and TRBJ1-4, the CDR3 gives the full variable domain: EPEVTQTPSHQVTQMGQEVILRCVPISNHLYFYWYRQILGQKVEFLVSFYNNEISEKSEIFDDQFSVERPDGSNFTLKIRSTKLEDSAMYFCASSGRSADEKLFFGSGTQLSVL.